This TCR beta chain comes out of a study of OX40 agonist ivuxolimab in advanced cancers. Whole-study findings and limits: Clonal expansion among partial responders at 0.1-3.0 mg/kg ranked near the lowest.

In its sample, this clone was seen once. The target antigen is unknown. Some clones are missing from TCRdb's copy, which holds only in-frame ones; the method was immunoSEQ multiplex PCR. The data hold about 30,000 clones, with about 90% observed a single time. Germline trimming cut 2 bases from V and 2 bases from J; bases unmatched to any gene: 5. Germline values: CDR1 MNHEY, CDR2 SVGAGI. The CDR3 length is 15 residues. Patients with autoimmune history or systemic immunosuppression were excluded. V and J are TRBV6-5 and TRBJ2-5; 7 bases are shared with TRBD2. The origin of this receptor is an adult with an advanced solid tumor such as melanoma, head and neck, liver or kidney cancer. The material sequenced was CD4+ or CD8+ T cells sorted from blood, taken in a trial of the OX40 agonist ivuxolimab. The CDR3 reads CASSYLGGGQETQYF. The CDR3 nucleotides are TGTGCCAGCAGTTACCTGGGGGGGGGACAAGAGACCCAGTACTTC.